Following are 27 T cell receptor beta chains from one sample sequenced in a study of blood T cell repertoires in COVID-19. This table comes from immunoSEQ multiplex PCR, and its TCRdb copy is limited to in-frame clones, with some not included. The data show roughly 250,000 clones, over 70% seen once. Sequenced sample: peripheral blood. The receptors here all came from a human donor in a cohort sampled during active COVID-19.

The J gene is TRBJ1-5, the V gene TRBV5-6, with D perhaps TRBD1 (5 bases). The germline V gene encodes CDR1 SGHDT and CDR2 YYEEEE. V lost 1 base and J 11 bases, leaving 10 bases between the germline ends. The CDR3 totals 12 residues. CDR3 DNA: TGTGCCAGCAGCTTGAGAGGGGAGGCCCAGCATTTT. Its protein is CASSLRGEAQHF.

The chain employs TRBV12-5 and TRBJ2-3; TRBD2 aligns across 15 bases. From germline, CDR1 is LGHNT and CDR2 FRNRAP. Trimming took 1 base from V and 2 from J; bases not matched to a gene: 1. The CDR3 covers 17 residues. The CDR3 coding sequence is TGTGCTAGTGGTTTGGGGACTAGCGGGGGGGTCACAGATACGCAGTATTTT. This codes for CASGLGTSGGVTDTQYF.

The CDR3 bases are TGTGCCAGCAGCCCTGGGACAGTCAACACTGAAGCTTTCTTT. This sequence encodes CASSPGTVNTEAFF. The rearrangement links TRBV7-9 to TRBJ1-1; 7 nucleotides agree with TRBD1. J was trimmed by 2 bases and V by 5 bases; bases with no gene match: 5. The germline CDR1 and CDR2 sequences are SEHNR and FQNEAQ (reference sequence). The CDR3 has 14 amino acids.

The chain carries TRBV9 and TRBJ2-3, with a tentative D call TRBD2 (6 bases). V lost 0 bases and J 0 bases, leaving 8 bases between the germline ends. This CDR3 comprises 15 residues. Germline-derived CDR1 and CDR2 are SGDLS and YYNGEE. The CDR3 DNA reads TGTGCCAGCAGCGTAGCCGGGACTAGCACAGATACGCAGTATTTT. This translates into CASSVAGTSTDTQYF.

In DNA form, the CDR3 reads TGCGCCAGCAGCCCACTTCGGGAGGGCCTGGCCGGGGAGCTGTTTTTT. Translation gives CASSPLREGLAGELFF. V and J are TRBV5-1 and TRBJ2-2; 8 bases are shared with TRBD2. V was clipped by 4 bases and J by 6 bases; unmatched bases: 11. Germline CDR1 SGHRS, CDR2 YFSETQ. The CDR3 has 16 amino acids.

The rearrangement joins TRBV11-2 to TRBJ2-1; D ambiguous. CDR3 size: 12 residues. V was pared by 7 bases and J by 3 bases, with 7 bases between. CDR1 and CDR2 from the germline V gene are SGHAT and FQNNGV. The CDR3 reads CASTLGYNEQFF. The CDR3, as DNA: TGTGCCAGCACCCTAGGCTACAATGAGCAGTTCTTC. Complete variable domain (other parts from reference TRBV11-2 and TRBJ2-1): EAGVAQSPRYKIIEKRQSVAFWCNPISGHATLYWYQQILGQGPKLLIQFQNNGVVDDSQLPKDRFSAERLKGVDSTLKIQPAKLEDSAVYLCASTLGYNEQFFGPGTRLTVL.

The V call is TRBV5-1, the J call TRBJ1-1; weak D call: TRBD1 (6 bases). Germline CDR1 SGHRS, CDR2 YFSETQ. Deletions cut 5 bases from V and 4 bases from J, with 12 bases between. The CDR3 is made up of 13 amino acids. CDR3 sequence: CASRVDSITEAFF. In DNA form, the CDR3 reads TGCGCCAGCAGAGTGGACAGCATCACTGAAGCTTTCTTT.

Only a few counts were recorded for this clone. V and J are TRBV6-6 and TRBJ1-5, with D unresolved. Trimming took 7 bases from V and 4 from J, leaving 14 bases between them. Germline assignment: CDR1 MNHNY and CDR2 SVGAGI (reference sequence). The CDR3 runs to 14 residues. The CDR3 DNA sequence: TGTGCCAGCAATTATGAGTATCGGAATCAGCCCCAGCATTTT. It yields the protein CASNYEYRNQPQHF.

The sample holds one count of this clone. The chain couples TRBV11-2 to TRBJ2-1; 7 nucleotides agree with TRBD2. The V segment lost 5 bases and the J segment 7 bases; nucleotides outside the gene matches: 5. Germline loops: CDR1 SGHAT, CDR2 FQNNGV. This CDR3 is 13 amino acids long. The CDR3 reads CASSPRGVNEQFF. CDR3 coding DNA: TGTGCCAGCAGCCCCCGGGGGGTGAATGAGCAGTTCTTC.

This chain connects TRBV19 to TRBJ1-6, with 7 bases lining up with TRBD1. This CDR3 is built from 13 residues. CDR1 LNHDA and CDR2 SQIVND come from the germline V gene (reference sequence). V was pared by 3 bases and J by 13 bases, with 6 bases of the junction left unmatched. This CDR3 reads CASSMGGQTPLHF. The DNA for the CDR3 is TGTGCCAGTAGTATGGGGGGACAGACTCCCCTCCACTTT.

This sequence joins TRBV6-2 or TRBV6-3 and TRBJ2-7; 10 nucleotides match TRBD2. Germline CDR1 MNHEY, CDR2 SVGEGT. The CDR3 is 17 residues long. Trimming took 2 bases from V and 1 from J; bases not matched to a gene: 8. The CDR3 loop is CASSYPEPSGGSYEQYF. The CDR3 DNA reads TGTGCCAGCAGTTACCCTGAACCTAGCGGGGGTTCCTACGAGCAGTACTTC.

The V call is TRBV5-1, the J call TRBJ2-7, with a weak D call TRBD2 (6 bases). Germline CDR1 SGHRS, CDR2 YFSETQ. Trimming shortened V by 0 bases and J by 5 bases, and 15 bases separated the two germline ends. The CDR3 contains 15 residues. CDR3: CASSLALGGQDEQYF. CDR3 DNA: TGCGCCAGCAGCTTGGCCCTAGGAGGGCAGGACGAGCAGTACTTC. Full variable domain (rest looked up from reference TRBV5-1 and TRBJ2-7): KAGVTQTPRYLIKTRGQQVTLSCSPISGHRSVSWYQQTPGQGLQFLFEYFSETQRNKGNFPGRFSGRQFSNSRSEMNVSTLELGDSALYLCASSLALGGQDEQYFGPGTRLTVT.

The V and J genes are TRBV28 and TRBJ1-1, with TRBD1 matching 7 bases. This CDR3 has 16 amino acids. CDR1 and CDR2 from the germline V gene are MDHEN and SYDVKM. V gave up 2 bases and J gave up 5 bases; unmatched junction bases: 11. The CDR3 is CASSLGVTGAVTEAFF. The DNA for the CDR3 is TGTGCCAGCAGTTTAGGTGTTACAGGGGCTGTTACTGAAGCTTTCTTT.

V gene TRBV5-1 combines with J gene TRBJ2-1, with 8 bases fitting TRBD2. V lost 0 bases and J lost 0; bases outside the gene matches: 2. The germline CDR1 and CDR2 sequences are SGHRS and YFSETQ. This CDR3 region has 16 residues. The CDR3 nucleotides read TGCGCCAGCAGCTTGGAACGGGGGGGCTCCTACAATGAGCAGTTCTTC. Translation: CASSLERGGSYNEQFF.

The chain uses TRBV11-2 and TRBJ2-1; no definite D call. Germline V gives CDR1 SGHAT, CDR2 FQNNGV. V lost 5 bases and J lost 0, with 11 bases in between. CDR3 length: 15 amino acids. This CDR3 reads CASSIRSDSYNEQFF. The CDR3 region has the DNA TGTGCCAGCAGCATCAGGTCCGACTCCTACAATGAGCAGTTCTTC.

The rearrangement uses TRBV28 and TRBJ1-5; D may be TRBD1 (6 bases). This CDR3 has 14 residues. Germline lookup yields CDR1 MDHEN and CDR2 SYDVKM. With 5 bases removed from V and 0 bases from J, the gap between germline ends came to 8 bases. CDR3: CASSPQGSNQPQHF. The CDR3 bases are TGTGCCAGCAGTCCACAGGGTAGCAATCAGCCCCAGCATTTT. The whole variable domain, remainder taken from reference TRBV28 and TRBJ1-5, is DVKVTQSSRYLVKRTGEKVFLECVQDMDHENMFWYRQDPGLGLRLIYFSYDVKMKEKGDIPEGYSVSREKKERFSLILESASTNQTSMYLCASSPQGSNQPQHFGDGTRLSIL.

The chain is built from TRBV5-6 and TRBJ2-7; 11 bases map to TRBD1. Germline V gene data show CDR1 as SGHDT and CDR2 as YYEEEE. This CDR3 has 17 amino acids. V lost 4 bases, J lost 5 bases, and 14 bases stayed unmatched. The CDR3 DNA is TGTGCCAGCAGCCAAATTCCCGGGACAGGGGGATCCCACGAGCAGTACTTC. Its protein is CASSQIPGTGGSHEQYF.

The chain is built from TRBV5-1 and TRBJ2-6, with TRBD1 matching over 11 bases. The germline gives CDR1 SGHRS, CDR2 YFSETQ. After removal of 4 bases from V and 0 bases from J, the junction contained 6 bases not matched to a gene. The CDR3 has 18 amino acids. CDR3 region: CASSRGQGDYSGANVLTF. For the CDR3, the DNA is TGCGCCAGCAGCAGGGGACAGGGGGACTACTCTGGGGCCAACGTCCTGACTTTC.

The V call is TRBV7-9, the J call TRBJ2-5; TRBD2 matches at 9 bases. The ends lost 3 bases at V and 10 bases at J; junction bases unmatched: 15. CDR1 is SEHNR and CDR2 is FQNEAQ in the germline V gene (reference sequence). The CDR3 spans 16 residues. As DNA, the CDR3 is TGTGCCAGCAGCTTTCAGTCCGGGACTAGCCTCAGGGGCCAGTACTTC. Translated: CASSFQSGTSLRGQYF.

This sequence joins TRBV5-1 and TRBJ1-1, with 7 positions matching TRBD1. The germline V gene encodes CDR1 SGHRS and CDR2 YFSETQ. The CDR3 spans 15 residues. V lost 1 base, J lost 1 base, and 4 bases stayed unmatched. This CDR3 reads CASSLNRGGNTEAFF. The DNA of the CDR3 is TGCGCCAGCAGCTTGAACAGGGGAGGGAACACTGAAGCTTTCTTT.

This chain joins TRBV9 and TRBJ2-1, with 14 bases that match TRBD2. Germline CDR1 is SGDLS and CDR2 is YYNGEE. Unmatched junction bases numbered 3, after V lost 1 base and J lost 0 bases. The CDR3 is made up of 18 amino acids. The DNA for the CDR3 is TGTGCCAGCAGCGTAAGGGGACTAGCGGGGGTCTCCTACAATGAGCAGTTCTTC. Protein sequence: CASSVRGLAGVSYNEQFF.

The chain is built from TRBV29-1 and TRBJ2-3; 15 nucleotides line up with TRBD2. J gave up 3 bases and V 6 bases, and 10 bases lay outside the gene matches. There are 17 residues in the CDR3. Germline assignment: CDR1 SQVTM and CDR2 ANQGSEA. The chain's CDR3 is CSVCTGTSGRTTDTQYF. The CDR3 bases are TGCAGCGTCTGCACCGGGACTAGCGGGAGGACGACAGATACGCAGTATTTT.

The V and J genes are TRBV5-5 and TRBJ2-5, with D possibly TRBD1 on 6 matching bases. Between the trimmed V and J ends, which lost 0 bases and 7 bases, there was a span of 22 bases. The CDR3 length is 17 residues. Germline assignment: CDR1 SGHKS and CDR2 YYEKEE (reference sequence). The CDR3 sequence is CASSLEPDSRRIGTQYF. CDR3 nucleotides: TGTGCCAGCAGCTTGGAACCGGACAGCCGTCGTATCGGGACCCAGTACTTC.

This clone has a single count. The chain is built from TRBV7-3 and TRBJ2-7, with TRBD2 matching 10 bases. Germline V gene data show CDR1 as SGHTA and CDR2 as FQGTGA. This CDR3 is built from 15 residues. V dropped 5 bases and J dropped 7; count of bases not matched to a gene: 11. CDR3 protein: CASSLSGLAGDEQYF. The CDR3 DNA reads TGTGCCAGCAGCCTGAGTGGGCTAGCGGGAGATGAGCAGTACTTC.

J is TRBJ2-5 and V is TRBV11-2, with a weak D call TRBD2 (5 bases). Trimming left V 6 bases short and J 7 bases short, with 18 bases between. Germline V CDR1 and CDR2: SGHAT, FQNNGV. The CDR3 extends over 14 amino acids. CDR3 sequence: CASSHMPQGGTQYF. In nucleotides, the CDR3 is TGTGCCAGCAGTCACATGCCCCAAGGAGGGACCCAGTACTTC.

The rearrangement joins TRBV11-3 to TRBJ2-1, with a possible D match to TRBD2 (7 bases). Trimming removed 1 base from V and 9 bases from J, with 16 bases in between. This CDR3 has 15 residues. CDR1 and CDR2 (germline): SGHNT, YENEEA. CDR3 bases: TGTGCCAGCAGCTTAGTAGGTCGGGGGGCCATTGAGCAGTTCTTC. Translated, it gives CASSLVGRGAIEQFF.

The chain couples TRBV29-1 to TRBJ1-3; the D gene is possibly TRBD1 (6 bases). Trimming cost V 4 bases and J 2 bases, with 9 bases left between them. CDR1 and CDR2 from the germline V gene are SQVTM and ANQGSEA. The CDR3 covers 13 residues. The CDR3 protein is CSVAGAPGNTIYF. CDR3 DNA sequence: TGCAGCGTTGCAGGGGCACCTGGAAACACCATATATTTT.